This TCR beta chain was recorded in a study of regulatory T cells in long-lasting Graves disease. This clonotype has ten or more counts. Construction of the TCR beta libraries employed iRepertoire HTBI primers in conjunction with Arm-PCR of CDR3 regions. Via MiXCR, TCRdb re-called the multiplex PCR reads, giving one row per CDR3 protein. The data show about 220,000 distinct CDR3 sequences, 15% to 20% seen once. Germline V gene sequence: CDR1 SGHDN, CDR2 FVKESK. The V and J ends lost 4 bases and 5 bases, in that order; junction bases with no gene match: 0. The CDR3 is made up of 14 amino acids. The time point: newly diagnosed GD, antithyroid drugs for less than 3 months. Construction of the TCR library relied on RNA isolated from PBMCs. This sample also appeared in a second study, on T cells in Graves' hyperthyroidism and ophthalmopathy. From that second work: No progression to ophthalmopathy during 18 months of follow-up defined stable disease. In the blood, most expanded thyroid clonotypes above 0.001 appeared as well.

Specimen: peripheral blood mononuclear cells (PBMCs), collected at new diagnosis, from a patient treated with antithyroid drugs. The receptor was derived from a woman in her 30s with Graves disease. The rearrangement links TRBV14 to TRBJ1-6; TRBD1 matches 9 bases. CDR3 nucleotide sequence: TGTGCCAGCAGCCGGGACAGGGATAATTCACCCCTCCACTTT. Translating gives CASSRDRDNSPLHF. Full variable domain (outside the CDR3, taken from reference TRBV14 and TRBJ1-6): EAGVTQFPSHSVIEKGQTVTLRCDPISGHDNLYWYRRVMGKEIKFLLHFVKESKQDESGMPNNRFLAERTGGTYSTLKVQPAELEDSGVYFCASSRDRDNSPLHFGNGTRLTVT.